This T cell receptor (beta chain) was observed in a study of post-analysis software for immune sequencing data. The study's findings and limits: Five TRBV segments (TRBV5-6, TRBV5-1 and TRBV20-1 among them) occurred more frequently in patients than in controls.

V shed 5 bases and J 7 bases; nucleotides not matched to a gene: 9. CDR3 length: 16 residues. Looked up from germline, CDR1 is LGHDT and CDR2 is YNNKEL (reference sequence). Unique molecular identifiers featured in each of the TCR beta cDNA libraries. There were about 1 to 10 million T cells, and about 500,000 cDNA molecules came from them. One entry per CDR3 protein results from TCRdb running MiXCR on the PCR reads. The table has about 400,000 distinct CDR3 sequences, around 33% seen once; the top ten hold about an eighth. Turning to this clonotype: Antigen: not known.

Material for sequencing was blood. This chain uses TRBV3-1 with TRBJ2-1; the match to TRBD1 covers 12 bases. The receptor was derived from a girl aged 5-17 years with multiple sclerosis. CDR3 protein: CASSAMGQGARNEQFF. For the CDR3, the DNA is TGTGCCAGCAGCGCAATGGGACAGGGGGCGCGGAATGAGCAGTTCTTC.